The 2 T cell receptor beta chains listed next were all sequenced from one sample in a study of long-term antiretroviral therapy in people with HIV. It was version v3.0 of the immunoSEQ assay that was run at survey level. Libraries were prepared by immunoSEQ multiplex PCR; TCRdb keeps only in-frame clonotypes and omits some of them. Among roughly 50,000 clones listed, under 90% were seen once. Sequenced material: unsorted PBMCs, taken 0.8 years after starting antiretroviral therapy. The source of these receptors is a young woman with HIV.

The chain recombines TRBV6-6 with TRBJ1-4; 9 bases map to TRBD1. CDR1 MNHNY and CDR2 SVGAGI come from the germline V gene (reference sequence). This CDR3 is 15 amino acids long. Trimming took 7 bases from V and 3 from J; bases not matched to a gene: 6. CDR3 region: CASNPWTGANEKLFF. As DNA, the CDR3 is TGTGCCAGCAATCCCTGGACAGGGGCTAATGAAAAACTGTTTTTT.

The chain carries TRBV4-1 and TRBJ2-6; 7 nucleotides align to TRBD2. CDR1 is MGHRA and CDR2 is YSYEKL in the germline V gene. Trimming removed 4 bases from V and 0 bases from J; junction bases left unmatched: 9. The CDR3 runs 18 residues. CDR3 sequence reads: CASSRGGIVGSGANVLTF. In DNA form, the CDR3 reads TGCGCCAGCAGCCGGGGGGGAATCGTAGGCTCTGGGGCCAACGTCCTGACTTTC.